This T cell receptor (beta chain) is from a study of blood T cell repertoires in COVID-19. About the study: The United States, Italy and Spain supplied acute and convalescent COVID-19 samples. The analysed material was cDNA or gDNA that came from T cells, B-cell-depleted T cells, or PBMCs.

Per the authors' pipeline: Amplification of reference gene primers provided the estimated nucleated cell counts. TCRdb keeps only in-frame clones here, not all; method: immunoSEQ multiplex PCR. V and J calls and clone size are copied from that table; D and trimming were computed from the DNA. The repertoire holds about 300,000 clones, about 82% seen once, with around 1.5% in the top ten. The CDR3 consists of 16 residues. The germline gives CDR1 ENHRY, CDR2 SYGVKD. Trimming cost V 0 bases and J 5 bases; bases outside gene matches: 8. Sequenced sample: peripheral blood. This rearrangement joins TRBV10-3 to TRBJ2-5, with 8 bases that match TRBD2. The clonotype comes from a woman aged 45-60 years with acute or convalescent COVID-19. Here the CDR3 reads CAISESIQRESETQYF. The DNA for the CDR3 is TGTGCCATCAGTGAGTCGATACAGCGGGAGAGCGAGACCCAGTACTTC.